This T cell receptor beta chain was captured in a study of molecular identifiers for immune sequencing clone quantification. Across the whole study: Replicates partitioned RNA from roughly 20,000 or 100,000 naive CD8 cells into five parts, sequencing four.

TCRdb used MiXCR to reprocess the PCR reads, holding one entry per CDR3 protein. The data show about 35,000 distinct CDR3 sequences, roughly 20% seen once. CDR3 size: 17 residues. Germline assignment: CDR1 LNHNV and CDR2 YYDKDF (reference sequence). V was clipped by 1 base and J by 2 bases; unmatched bases: 6. The specimen was naive CD8+ T cells from blood, with Jurkat cell RNA spiked in. As to subset: FACS-sorted CD8+CD4-CCR7+CD45RA+ naive T cells. The V and J genes are TRBV15 and TRBJ2-1, with 9 bases fitting TRBD1. The clonotype originates from a human donor in good health. Some libraries in this study had Jurkat cell RNA spiked in. DNA for the CDR3: TGTGCCACCAGCAGAGGGGGACAGGGAGGAACCTACAATGAGCAGTTCTTC. Protein: CATSRGGQGGTYNEQFF.